This T cell receptor beta chain was found in a study of cytomegalovirus exposure and HLA in healthy donors (TCRdb year 2017). As for the study more broadly: An earlier analysis of roughly 500 of the donors reported more than 250 Gb of sequence data and 100 million to 130 million unique TCR beta sequences from about 179 million T cells. The study combined high-throughput TCR immunosequencing, statistical association of individual TCRs with disease status, and machine learning to predict cytomegalovirus infection status. About 5 DR-DQ haplotypes were handled as single units for association and clustering, since linkage in the cohort was strong. Donor age, sex, ethnicity and CMV serostatus were collected together with the repertoire data. In a later genetic analysis, genome-wide SNP genotypes for about 55% of the 666 donors were used, and that subset was treated as a discovery cohort. The number of donors typed differed by locus, with about 620-630 for A, B, C, DRB1 and DQB1, 522 for DQA1, 606 for DPA1, and 472 for DPB1. The aim of the study was to test whether cataloging public T cell receptors could identify signatures of past pathogen exposure. In a later analysis, previously published TCR beta repertoires from 600 to 850 donors were re-analyzed and high-resolution HLA genotyping was added so that TCR occurrence patterns could be studied. To decide whether each TCR beta V gene segment behaved as functional or pseudogenic, an earlier analysis of approximately 620 of the donors relied on high-throughput TCR beta sequencing. Every repertoire in the discovery cohort had been generated on one and the same sequencing platform. Among roughly 400 genotyped donors of the cohort, an average of about 240,000 unique TCR beta nucleotide sequences were sequenced per donor, roughly a sixth of them non-productive. The study used immunosequencing to profile the T cell repertoires of under 700 subjects and linked those repertoires to cytomegalovirus serostatus. Among the roughly 400 genotyped donors, about 83% belonged to the genetic ancestry cluster associated with self-reported Caucasian donors. Both class I and class II loci were covered by HLA typing, at four-digit resolution. An early release covering just under 650 HLA-typed donors comprised about 310 gigabases of sequencing data and tens of millions of unique TCR sequences. The later analysis used no new phenotypic data to find candidate immune exposures, relying instead on TCR beta sequences and their occurrence across donors. Besides the first cohort of more than 650 subjects, a separate validation cohort made up of roughly 130 different subjects was used. Summary of the overall study and its limitations: The classifier was reported to diagnose cytomegalovirus status with high specificity and sensitivity in both the original and validation cohorts. A later analysis associated about 18,000 TCR beta sequences with specific HLA alleles at a false discovery rate of 0.05. Over 15 rarely observed V segments, including chromosome 9 orphons, were excluded from the earlier analysis of about 610 of the donors because counts were too low. Because some donors lacked HLA typing at each locus, the association tests relied only on the typed subset. Broadly in line with IMGT annotations, most TCR beta V segments showed up in productive rearrangements about 87% or about 30% of the time in an earlier analysis of several hundred of the donors. Roughly uniform sequencing depth across donors was assumed in presence/absence analyses, although this assumption may not hold. The study gave a list of some 150 TCR beta chains associated with cytomegalovirus. Some IMGT-functional V segments, including TRBV6-2 and TRBV6-3, could not be distinguished by the 87-base-pair reads and were therefore excluded. In a later analysis, the rate of TCR association differed among HLA loci, with DRB1 alleles having the most associated TCRs and HLA-C alleles having the fewest. CMV serostatus was the only immune exposure information available for the cohort. A further reported finding was that TCR beta sequences accurately predicted the HLA-A and HLA-B alleles for most subjects in the first cohort. A few of the identified cytomegalovirus-associated TCR beta chains were confirmed in vitro to be specific for cytomegalovirus antigens. It was suggested by the authors that the approach could potentially be generalized to other disease states and immunological phenotypes. The sequencing pipeline was judged likely to have produced a cluster of highly shared sequence variants as a technical artifact. An association between a missense DCLRE1C variant and V-gene and J-gene trimming of TCR beta chains was found in a later genetic analysis and replicated in an independent cohort. Across donors, most TCR sequences were observed very rarely, whereas some public TCRs were present in many individuals. Most CMV-associated TCR beta chains appeared to be HLA-restricted in a later analysis, and the HLA associations seemed to be driven largely by CMV exposure. Correlated functional status among segregating V segments might be attributable to linkage disequilibrium, but an unknown experimental factor could not be ruled out. This cohort had only TCR beta chains sequenced, and the lack of alpha or paired-chain data limited which features could be detected. Assigning TCR associations to individual alleles was difficult when HLA alleles, especially DR and DQ, strongly co-occurred. According to a later genetic analysis, donors in an Asian-associated ancestry cluster had fewer N-insertions in productive TCRs than the approximately 710-donor mean. In a later analysis, several top co-occurrence clusters were reported to appear linked to parvovirus B19, influenza, CMV and Epstein-Barr virus. In a later analysis, HLA-associated TCR beta chains were found to be more clonally expanded and to have lower generation probabilities than equally common non-associated chains.

Concerning this clone itself: Its target antigen remains unknown. No much larger clone is present one base from it, and per-base qualities are unavailable.

The protocol used for the library was the immunoSEQ multiplex PCR assay. For the multiplex PCR, a mixture combining 60 forward primers for TCR Vbeta segments and 13 reverse primers for TCR Jbeta segments was used. The CDR3 region of rearranged TCR beta genes was amplified from genomic DNA by a multiplex PCR assay. Amplified TCR beta libraries were sequenced as 87-base-pair reads on the Illumina HiSeq System. For the original study's pipeline: Across the roughly 670 repertoires, a later analysis counted 75 million to 90 million unique TCR beta chains, roughly 11 million of which were shared by at least two donors. Raw reads were error-corrected and collapsed into unique sequences with a nearest-neighbor algorithm that merged closely related sequences to remove PCR and sequencing errors. To assign V, D and J gene segments, CDR3 sequences were aligned to IMGT reference sequences. For a sequence to be retained, a match of at least six nucleotides was required to both a V gene segment and a J gene segment. A rearrangement counted as productive if the CDR3 had no stop codons and remained in frame with V and J, and every other rearrangement counted as non-productive. Following IMGT convention, CDR3 was defined as the stretch from the second conserved V-encoded cysteine to the conserved J-encoded phenylalanine. The earlier analysis of about 640 of the donors excluded any sequence lacking an unambiguous match to a single V gene segment. In an earlier analysis of several hundred of the donors, V segments were called functional above 56.7% productive rearrangements and were called segregating when the between-donor standard deviation exceeded 5%. A statistical classification framework was built to diagnose cytomegalovirus status from the catalog of TCR beta chain sequences. In a later analysis, V and J genes were assigned by comparing TCR nucleotide sequences against IMGT/GENE-DB human TR gene sequences. In a later analysis, CDR3 sequences and most-parsimonious VDJ recombination scenarios were assigned using the TCRdist pipeline. In a later analysis, each TCR beta chain was defined by its CDR3 amino acid sequence together with its V-gene family, and reads without a unique V-gene family were excluded. In a later analysis, nearly 600 highly shared, low-generation-probability nucleotide sequences were removed to address suspected cross-contamination and a sequencing artifact. In a later analysis, a clonal expansion index for each public chain was calculated from normalized within-repertoire ranks of inferred template counts. Generation probabilities in a later analysis came from a VDJ recombination model fitted to out-of-frame rearrangements, and those results were checked against IGoR. In a later analysis, TCR-TCR, TCR-HLA and TCR-CMV co-occurrence was scored with hypergeometric tests, and a repertoire-size bias correction was applied to TCR pairs. A later analysis estimated false discovery rates by permuting HLA or CMV assignments 20 times. In a later analysis, co-occurring TCRs were grouped using DBSCAN, with TCRdist sequence similarity added in when clustering inside HLA-allele-positive subsets. Repertoires with fewer than 30,000 or more than 120,000 public chains, plus five repertoires with anomalous nucleotide sharing, were excluded from co-occurrence clustering. The table was pulled from immuneACCESS by TCRdb, which kept in-frame rearrangements only. Such tables lose some clones; where checked, under half of the loss comes from unresolved V genes, and the rest has no known cause. That table gives V, J and clone size, and the DNA gave D and trimming. For this sample there are 180,000 or so clones; nearly 80% appear just once. Clones ranked in the top ten supply roughly an eighth of the sample.

Trimming takes 0 bases from V and 0 bases from J, and the germline ends sit 9 bases apart. CDR1 and CDR2 (SGHKS, YYEKEE) derive from the germline V gene (reference sequence). The CDR3 covers 15 residues, taking in both the cysteine and the phenylalanine. Just CDR3 DNA is preserved here, 45 bases in frame from base 1. The cohort consisted of approximately 670 healthy bone marrow donors. At the time of sampling, every cohort member was nominally healthy, though immune exposures that went unrecorded were likely present. The donor was CMV seropositive and was included in the group of 250 to 300 seropositive cohort members. Every donor gave a peripheral blood sample, and the peripheral blood mononuclear cells from that sample were used for TCR beta sequencing. The Qiagen DNeasy Blood Extraction Kit was used to extract genomic DNA from the blood cell samples.

This receptor chain uses TRBV5-5 and TRBJ1-1; possibly the D gene is TRBD1, per 5 matching bases. The clonotype was recovered from a man between 50 and 59 years old in good health and CMV-seropositive. Sequencing was performed on PBMCs. The CDR3 in this case is CASSLAGGMNTEAFF. The nucleotide sequence is TGTGCCAGCAGCTTGGCCGGGGGAATGAACACTGAAGCTTTCTTT.